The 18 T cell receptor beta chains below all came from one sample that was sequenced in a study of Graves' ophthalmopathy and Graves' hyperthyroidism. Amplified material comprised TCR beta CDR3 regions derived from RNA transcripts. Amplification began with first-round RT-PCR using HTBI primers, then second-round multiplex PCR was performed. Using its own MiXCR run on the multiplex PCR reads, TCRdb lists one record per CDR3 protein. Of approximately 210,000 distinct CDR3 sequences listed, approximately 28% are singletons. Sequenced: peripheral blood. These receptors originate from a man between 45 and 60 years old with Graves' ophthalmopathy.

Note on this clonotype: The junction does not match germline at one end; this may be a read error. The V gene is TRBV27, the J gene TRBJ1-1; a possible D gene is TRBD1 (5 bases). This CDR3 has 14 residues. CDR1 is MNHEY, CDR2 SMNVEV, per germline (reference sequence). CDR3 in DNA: TGTGCCAGCAGTGTATCGGGGGGGAGTCCTGAAGCTTTCTTT. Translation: CASSVSGGSPEAFF.

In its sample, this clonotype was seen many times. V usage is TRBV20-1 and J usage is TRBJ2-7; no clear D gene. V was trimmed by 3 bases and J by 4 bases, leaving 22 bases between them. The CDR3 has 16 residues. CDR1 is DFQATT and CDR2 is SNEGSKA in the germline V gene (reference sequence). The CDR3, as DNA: TGCAGTGCTAGTCAAGGATCGGGTGCCCTTGCGTACGAGCAGTACTTC. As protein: CSASQGSGALAYEQYF.

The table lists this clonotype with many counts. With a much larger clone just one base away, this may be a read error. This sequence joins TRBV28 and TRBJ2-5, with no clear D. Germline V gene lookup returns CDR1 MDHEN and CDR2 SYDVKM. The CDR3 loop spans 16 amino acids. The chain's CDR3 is CVSSHIAWNLQETQYF. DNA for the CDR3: TGTGTCAGCAGCCATATCGCCTGGAACCTCCAAGAGACCCAGTACTTC.

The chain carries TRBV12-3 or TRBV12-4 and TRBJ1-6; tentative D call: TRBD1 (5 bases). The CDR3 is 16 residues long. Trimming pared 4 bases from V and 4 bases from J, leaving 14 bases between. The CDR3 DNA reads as TGTGCCAGCAGTTCCGGGGACGAGGGGTATAATTCACCCCTCCACTTT. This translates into CASSSGDEGYNSPLHF.

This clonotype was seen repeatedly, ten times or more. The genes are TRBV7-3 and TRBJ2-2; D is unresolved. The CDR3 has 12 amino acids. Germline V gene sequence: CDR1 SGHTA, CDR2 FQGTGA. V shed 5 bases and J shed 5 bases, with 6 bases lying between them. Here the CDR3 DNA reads TGTGCCAGCAGCACCGGAACCGGGGAGCTGTTTTTT. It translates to CASSTGTGELFF.

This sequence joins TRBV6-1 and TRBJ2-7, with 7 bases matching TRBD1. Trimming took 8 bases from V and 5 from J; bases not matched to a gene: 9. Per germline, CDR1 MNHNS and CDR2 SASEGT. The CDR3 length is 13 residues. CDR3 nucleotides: TGTGCCAGCGCACAGGGGACCTTGGACGAGCAGTACTTC. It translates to CASAQGTLDEQYF.

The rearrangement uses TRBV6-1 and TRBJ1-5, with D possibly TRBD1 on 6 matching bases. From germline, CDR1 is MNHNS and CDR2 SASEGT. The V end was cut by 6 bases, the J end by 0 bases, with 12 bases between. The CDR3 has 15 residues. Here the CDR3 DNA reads TGTGCCAGCAGGGACAGCCCCAGTAGCAATCAGCCCCAGCATTTT. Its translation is CASRDSPSSNQPQHF.

The chain's CDR3 is CASSRDSALNTEAFF. In DNA, the CDR3 is TGTGCCAGCAGTAGGGACAGCGCTCTGAACACTGAAGCTTTCTTT. The chain joins TRBV6-1 to TRBJ1-1, with 7 bases lining up with TRBD1. Germline-derived CDR1 and CDR2 are MNHNS and SASEGT. The CDR3 has 15 amino acids. V dropped 5 bases and J dropped 0; count of bases not matched to a gene: 6.

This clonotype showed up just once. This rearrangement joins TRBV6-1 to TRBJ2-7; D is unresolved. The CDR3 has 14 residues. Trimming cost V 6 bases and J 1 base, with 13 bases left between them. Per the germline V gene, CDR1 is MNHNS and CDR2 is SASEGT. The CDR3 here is CASSDLPKSYEQYF. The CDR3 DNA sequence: TGTGCCAGCAGCGATCTCCCAAAATCCTACGAGCAGTACTTC.

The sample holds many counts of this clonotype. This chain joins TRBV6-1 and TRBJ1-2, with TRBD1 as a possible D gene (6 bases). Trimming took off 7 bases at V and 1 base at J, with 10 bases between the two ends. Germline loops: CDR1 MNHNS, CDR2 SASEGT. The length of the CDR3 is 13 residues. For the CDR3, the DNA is TGTGCCAGCACGGGGGGCCTTAACTATGGCTACACCTTC. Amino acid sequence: CASTGGLNYGYTF.

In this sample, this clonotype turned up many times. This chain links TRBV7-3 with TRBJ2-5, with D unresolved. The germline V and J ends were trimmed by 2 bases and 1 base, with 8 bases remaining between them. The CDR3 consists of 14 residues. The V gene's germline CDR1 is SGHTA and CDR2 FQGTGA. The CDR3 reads CASSLSGPQETQYF. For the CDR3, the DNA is TGTGCCAGCAGCTTATCCGGCCCCCAAGAGACCCAGTACTTC. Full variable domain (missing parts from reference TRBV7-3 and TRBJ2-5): GAGVSQTPSNKVTEKGKYVELRCDPISGHTALYWYRQSLGQGPEFLIYFQGTGAADDSGLPNDRFFAVRPEGSVSTLKIQRTERGDSAVYLCASSLSGPQETQYFGPGTRLLVL.

The CDR3 DNA reads as TGTGCCAGCAGCGTAACTCCTGCCTACGAGCAGTACTTC. It translates to CASSVTPAYEQYF. The chain links TRBV9 to TRBJ2-7; no definite D call. From germline, CDR1 is SGDLS and CDR2 YYNGEE. The CDR3 is 13 residues long. Trimming stripped 1 base from V and 2 bases from J, with 7 bases between.

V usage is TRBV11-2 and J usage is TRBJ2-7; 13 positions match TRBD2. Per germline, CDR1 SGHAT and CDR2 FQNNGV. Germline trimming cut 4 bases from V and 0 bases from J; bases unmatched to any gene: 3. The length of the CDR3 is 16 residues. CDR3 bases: TGTGCCAGCAGCTCGGGACTAGCGGGGTTCTCCTACGAGCAGTACTTC. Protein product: CASSSGLAGFSYEQYF.

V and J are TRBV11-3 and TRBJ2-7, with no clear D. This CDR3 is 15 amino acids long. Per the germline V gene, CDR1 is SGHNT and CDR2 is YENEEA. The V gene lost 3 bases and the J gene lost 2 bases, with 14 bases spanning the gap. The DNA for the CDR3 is TGTGCCAGCAGCTTCCGGGTTTCATGGGCCTACGAGCAGTACTTC. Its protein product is CASSFRVSWAYEQYF. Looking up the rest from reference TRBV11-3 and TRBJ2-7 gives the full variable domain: EAGVVQSPRYKIIEKKQPVAFWCNPISGHNTLYWYLQNLGQGPELLIRYENEEAVDDSQLPKDRFSAERLKGVDSTLKIQPAELGDSAVYLCASSFRVSWAYEQYFGPGTRLTVT.

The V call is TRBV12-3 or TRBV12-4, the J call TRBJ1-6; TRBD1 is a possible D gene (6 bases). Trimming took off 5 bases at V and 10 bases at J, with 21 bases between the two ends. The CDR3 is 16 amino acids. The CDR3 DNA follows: TGTGCCAGCAGTCCGCGGTGGGGGCAGGGCGGATCACCCCTCCACTTT. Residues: CASSPRWGQGGSPLHF.

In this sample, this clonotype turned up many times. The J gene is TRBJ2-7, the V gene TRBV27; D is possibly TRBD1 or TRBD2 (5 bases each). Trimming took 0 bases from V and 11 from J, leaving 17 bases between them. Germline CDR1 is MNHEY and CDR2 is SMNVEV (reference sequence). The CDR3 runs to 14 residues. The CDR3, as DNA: TGTGCCAGCAGTTTATCAACAGGAATTCGAGCGGAGTACTTC. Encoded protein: CASSLSTGIRAEYF.

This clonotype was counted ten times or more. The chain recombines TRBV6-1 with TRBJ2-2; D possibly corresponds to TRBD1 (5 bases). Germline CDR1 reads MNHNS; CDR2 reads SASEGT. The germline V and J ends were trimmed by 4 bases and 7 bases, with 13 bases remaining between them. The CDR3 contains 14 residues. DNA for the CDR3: TGTGCCAGCAGTGGCCAGGGTACGGACGGGGAGCTGTTTTTT. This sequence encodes CASSGQGTDGELFF.

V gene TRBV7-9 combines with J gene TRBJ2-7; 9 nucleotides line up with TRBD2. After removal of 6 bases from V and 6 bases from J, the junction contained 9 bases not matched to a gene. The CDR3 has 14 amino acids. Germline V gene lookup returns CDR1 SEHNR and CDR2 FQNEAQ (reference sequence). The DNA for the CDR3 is TGTGCCAGCAGTCAAGTAGCGGGGGACCTCGAGCAGTACTTC. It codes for CASSQVAGDLEQYF.